The clone carrying this T cell receptor (beta chain) occurred a few times. Its antigen is unidentified. TCRdb's table, derived via immunoSEQ multiplex PCR, lists solely in-frame clones and lacks some. The profile shows over 14,000 clones, 91% of them singletons. As to time point: newly diagnosed, previously untreated cHL patient sample. CD8+ T cell isolation from thawed PBMCs was performed by magnetic negative selection. Investigators turned to newly diagnosed, untreated classical Hodgkin lymphoma PBMCs for comparison. This CDR3 has 14 residues. CDR1 and CDR2 (germline): SGHTA, FQGTGA. Trimming left V 8 bases short and J 3 bases short, with 16 bases between. This sample is part of a study of PD-1 blockade in classical Hodgkin lymphoma. Whole-study findings and limits: Undefined causes, possibly disease activity or prior therapy, underlie the repertoire differences. Diminished baseline TCR diversity has been reported in newly diagnosed patients relative to healthy donors.

The material sequenced was CD8+ T cells from blood. This chain connects TRBV7-3 to TRBJ1-1; a weak D match, TRBD1 (5 bases). The receptor's source is a human donor with classical Hodgkin lymphoma. CDR3 protein: CASAPDSGDTEAFF. The DNA for the CDR3 is TGTGCCAGCGCACCCGACTCGGGGGACACTGAAGCTTTCTTT.